This T cell receptor beta chain was sequenced in a study of blood T cell repertoires in COVID-19. Study as a whole: Italy, Spain and the United States were the sources of the convalescent and acute COVID-19 samples.

Original methodology: From reference gene primer amplification, estimates of nucleated cell counts were derived. Profiled with immunoSEQ multiplex PCR; TCRdb holds only in-frame clones, not every one. The DNA was the basis for D and trimming; V, J and clone size are from that table. The sample comprises 200,000 to 250,000 clones, approximately 90% of which are singletons, and about 1.9% rests with the top ten. Trimming shortened V by 4 bases and J by 4 bases, and 11 bases separated the two germline ends. Germline CDR1 MGHRA, CDR2 YSYEKL. This CDR3 spans 14 amino acids. Cohort assignment relied on participant-reported clinical history.

This clonotype originated in a woman between 18 and 29 years old who had recovered from COVID-19. The specimen sequenced was PBMCs or T cells enriched from blood (not recorded which). The chain joins TRBV4-1 to TRBJ1-3; D remains unclear. The CDR3 loop reads CASSLSRRGNTIYF. The CDR3 bases are TGCGCCAGCAGCCTGAGCAGGAGGGGAAACACCATATATTTT.